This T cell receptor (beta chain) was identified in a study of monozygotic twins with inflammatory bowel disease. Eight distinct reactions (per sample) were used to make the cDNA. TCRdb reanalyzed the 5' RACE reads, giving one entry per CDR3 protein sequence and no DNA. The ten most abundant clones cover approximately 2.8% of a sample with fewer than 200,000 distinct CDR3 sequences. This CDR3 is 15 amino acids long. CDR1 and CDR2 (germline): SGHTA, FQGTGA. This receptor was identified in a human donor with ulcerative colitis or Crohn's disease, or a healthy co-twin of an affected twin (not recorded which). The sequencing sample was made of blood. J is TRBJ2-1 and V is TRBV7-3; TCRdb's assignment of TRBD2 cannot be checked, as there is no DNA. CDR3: CASSLEIAGGPEQFF.